The T cell receptor (beta chain) under discussion was sequenced for a study of blood T cell repertoires in COVID-19. Here immunoSEQ multiplex PCR was the method, and the copy in TCRdb shows in-frame clones only, minus some. Found here are a few hundred thousand clones, roughly 85% of them singletons; the top ten hold about 3.4%. The germline CDR1 and CDR2 sequences are SGHVS and FQNEAQ. The CDR3 extends over 11 amino acids. The sequencing input was peripheral blood. The clonotype originates from a woman under 30 with acute or convalescent COVID-19. The rearrangement uses TRBV7-8 and TRBJ2-3, with D maybe TRBD1 (5 bases). This chain's CDR3 is CATAGTDTQYF. CDR3 nucleotide sequence: TGTGCGACAGCAGGAACAGATACGCAGTATTTT.